A selection of T cell receptor beta chains follows, all from one sample in a study of T-cell memory formation after mild COVID-19. TCRdb re-analysed the 5' RACE reads in MiXCR, keeping a single row per CDR3 protein. The top ten clones hold approximately 23% of a sample with 250,000 to 300,000 distinct CDR3 sequences, about a sixth of them seen once. Sequencing was done on a sample of PBMCs or a T cell subset sorted from them (not recorded which). The receptor source for this set is a man aged 18 to 35 who had mild COVID-19 (a few samples of this study predate the infection). Cell type and time point are not known. CDR3s include the opening cysteine and the closing phenylalanine or tryptophan. A D gene is named only where the DNA matches it firmly. Rows may omit the clone size; those that give it use once, few, many or a size class.

TRBV29-1,TRBJ2-1,11,few,NA,TGCTCCGGGGGAGATTACAATGAGCAGTTCTTC,CSGGDYNEQFF
TRBV10-1,TRBJ2-3,16,NA,TRBD2,TGCGCCAGCAGTGAGTCCCTAGCGGGGCACACAGATACGCAGTATTTT,CASSESLAGHTDTQYF
TRBV11-2,TRBJ1-4,13,NA,NA,TGTGCCAGCAGCGCAGCCCTTCGCGAAAAACTGTTTTTT,CASSAALREKLFF
TRBV5-1,TRBJ1-1,17,many,TRBD1,TGCGCCAGCAGCTCCCTGGGACAGGGGGCGTCTGGCACTGAAGCTTTCTTT,CASSSLGQGASGTEAFF
TRBV5-1,TRBJ2-3,14,NA,NA,TGCGCCAGCAGCTCCCAGGTTCGGACAGATACGCAGTATTTT,CASSSQVRTDTQYF
TRBV4-3,TRBJ1-2,12,NA,NA,TGCGCCAGCAGCCTGAGGGGCGGTGGCTACACCTTC,CASSLRGGGYTF
TRBV2,TRBJ1-2,14,many,NA,TGTGCCAGCGTTACCGGGACACCCGCCTATGGCTACACCTTC,CASVTGTPAYGYTF
TRBV7-2,TRBJ1-2,14,NA,TRBD1,TGTGCCAGCAGCACCCCGGACAGGCCGTGGGGCTACACCTTC,CASSTPDRPWGYTF
TRBV5-4,TRBJ2-1,15,few,NA,TGTGCCAGCAGCTTGGGAGGGACCACTTACAATGAGCAGTTCTTC,CASSLGGTTYNEQFF
TRBV7-3,TRBJ2-2,13,few,NA,TGTGCCAGCAGCGCGGAACCAACCGGGGAGCTGTTTTTT,CASSAEPTGELFF
TRBV6-2/TRBV6-3,TRBJ2-5,15,few,TRBD2,TGTGCCAGCAGGAAAGCGGGGGGGCCCCAAGAGACCCAGTACTTC,CASRKAGGPQETQYF
TRBV14,TRBJ1-2,15,many,NA,TGTGCCAGCAGCCAAGATCAGGAGTGGAACTATGGCTACACCTTC,CASSQDQEWNYGYTF
TRBV3-1,TRBJ1-2,16,once,NA,TGTGCCAGCAGCCAGGGTTTAGGGGGGCGCGACTATGGCTACACCTTC,CASSQGLGGRDYGYTF
TRBV7-2,TRBJ2-5,13,NA,TRBD2,TGTGCCAGCAGCTCTGTAGCGGGCGAGACCCAGTACTTC,CASSSVAGETQYF
TRBV7-9,TRBJ1-5,12,NA,NA,TGTGCCAGCAGCCAAAACCCTGGGCCCCAGCATTTT,CASSQNPGPQHF
TRBV18,TRBJ2-7,14,NA,NA,TGTGCCAGCTCACCAAGACAGCCTACGTCCGAGCAGTACTTC,CASSPRQPTSEQYF
TRBV7-9,TRBJ1-2,13,NA,NA,TGTGCCAGCAGACTCCCTCGGCGCTATGGCTACACCTTC,CASRLPRRYGYTF